The T cell receptor (beta chain) described here comes from a study of cytomegalovirus exposure and HLA in healthy donors. Study conclusions and caveats: Reports indicated that the classifier achieved high specificity and sensitivity in diagnosing cytomegalovirus status. A later analysis found first-cohort TCR clusters tended to co-occur in the approximately 120 validation repertoires. A list of approximately 150 TCR beta chains associated with cytomegalovirus was given.

Deletions cut 1 base from V and 0 bases from J, with 10 bases between. The CDR3 has 16 amino acids. Germline loops: CDR1 MDHEN, CDR2 SYDVKM. Using immunoSEQ multiplex PCR, the repertoire was profiled, and TCRdb retains in-frame clones only, with some absent. The sample comprises some 71,000 clones, 94% of which are singletons, and approximately 0.99% rests with the top ten. A word on this clone: Antigen specificity is unknown.

The chain links TRBV28 to TRBJ1-5; no firm D call. Sequenced: PBMCs. The receptor was derived from a woman under 30 in good health and CMV-seronegative. The CDR3 coding sequence is TGTGCCAGCAGTTTATCGAAGACTGATAGCAATCAGCCCCAGCATTTT. Translated, it gives CASSLSKTDSNQPQHF.